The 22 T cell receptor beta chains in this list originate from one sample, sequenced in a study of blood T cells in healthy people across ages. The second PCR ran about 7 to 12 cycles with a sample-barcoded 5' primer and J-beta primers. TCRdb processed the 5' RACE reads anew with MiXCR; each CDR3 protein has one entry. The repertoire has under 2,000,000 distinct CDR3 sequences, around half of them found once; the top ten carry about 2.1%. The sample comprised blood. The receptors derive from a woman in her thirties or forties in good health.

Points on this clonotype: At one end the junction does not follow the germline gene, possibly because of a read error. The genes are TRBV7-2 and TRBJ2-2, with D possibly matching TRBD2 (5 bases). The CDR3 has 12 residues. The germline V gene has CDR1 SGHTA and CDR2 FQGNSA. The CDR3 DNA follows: TGTGCCAGCAGCTTCGTAACCGGGAAGCTGTTTTTT. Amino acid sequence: CASSFVTGKLFF.

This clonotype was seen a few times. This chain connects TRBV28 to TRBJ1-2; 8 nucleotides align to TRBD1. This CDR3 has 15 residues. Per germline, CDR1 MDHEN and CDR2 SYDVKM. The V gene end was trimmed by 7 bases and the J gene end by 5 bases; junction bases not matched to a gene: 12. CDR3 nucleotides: TGTGCCAGCAATGGCGGCATACAGGGGGGTTATGGCTACACCTTC. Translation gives CASNGGIQGGYGYTF.

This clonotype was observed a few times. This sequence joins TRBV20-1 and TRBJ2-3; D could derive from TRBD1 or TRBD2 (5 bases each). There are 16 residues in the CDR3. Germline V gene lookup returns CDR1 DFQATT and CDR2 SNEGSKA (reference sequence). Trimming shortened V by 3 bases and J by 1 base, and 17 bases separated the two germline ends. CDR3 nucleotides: TGCAGTGCTAGCCTCAACTGGGACGCGGGCACAGATACGCAGTATTTT. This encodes CSASLNWDAGTDTQYF.

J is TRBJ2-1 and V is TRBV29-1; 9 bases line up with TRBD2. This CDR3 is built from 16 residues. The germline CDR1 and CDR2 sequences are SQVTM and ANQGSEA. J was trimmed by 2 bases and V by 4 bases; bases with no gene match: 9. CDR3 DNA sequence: TGCAGCGTTGTTCTCGGTAGCGGGGGTACCTACAATGAGCAGTTCTTC. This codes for CSVVLGSGGTYNEQFF.

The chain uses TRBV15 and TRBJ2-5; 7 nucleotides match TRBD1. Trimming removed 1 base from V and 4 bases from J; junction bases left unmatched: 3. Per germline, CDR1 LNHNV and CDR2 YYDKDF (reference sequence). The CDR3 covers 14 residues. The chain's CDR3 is CATSRATGVETQYF. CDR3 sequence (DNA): TGTGCCACCAGCAGAGCCACAGGGGTAGAGACCCAGTACTTC.

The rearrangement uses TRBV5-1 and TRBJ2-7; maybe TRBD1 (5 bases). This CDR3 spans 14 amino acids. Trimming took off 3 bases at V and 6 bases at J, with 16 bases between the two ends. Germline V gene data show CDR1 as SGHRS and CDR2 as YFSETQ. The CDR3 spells CASSSNPGSGEQYF. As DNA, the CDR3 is TGCGCCAGCAGCTCGAATCCAGGGTCGGGCGAGCAGTACTTC.

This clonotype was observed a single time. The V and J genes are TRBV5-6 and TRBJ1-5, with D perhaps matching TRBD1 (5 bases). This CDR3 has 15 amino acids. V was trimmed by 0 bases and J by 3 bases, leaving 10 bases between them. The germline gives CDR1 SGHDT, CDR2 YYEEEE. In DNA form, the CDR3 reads TGTGCCAGCAGCTTGGGGACACAAACCAATCAGCCCCAGCATTTT. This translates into CASSLGTQTNQPQHF.

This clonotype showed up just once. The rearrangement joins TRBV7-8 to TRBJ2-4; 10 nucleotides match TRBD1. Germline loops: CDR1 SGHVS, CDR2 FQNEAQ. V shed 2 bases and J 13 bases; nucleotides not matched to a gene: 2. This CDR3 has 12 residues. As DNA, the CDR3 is TGTGCCAGCAGCTTACCGGACAGGGGGCAGTACTTC. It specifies CASSLPDRGQYF.

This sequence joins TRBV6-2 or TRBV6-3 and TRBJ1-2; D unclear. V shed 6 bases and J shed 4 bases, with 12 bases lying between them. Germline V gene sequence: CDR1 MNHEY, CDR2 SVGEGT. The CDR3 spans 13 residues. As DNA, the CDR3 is TGTGCCAGCAGCCCGGACTGGGCCTATGGCTACACCTTC. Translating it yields CASSPDWAYGYTF.

CDR3 nucleotides: TGTGCCAGCAGCGCGAAACAGAAGCAGCCCCAGCATTTT. Translated: CASSAKQKQPQHF. The chain recombines TRBV7-2 with TRBJ1-5; no clear D gene. Germline V gene sequence: CDR1 SGHTA, CDR2 FQGNSA. CDR3 length equals 13 residues. Trimming took off 5 bases at V and 7 bases at J, with 12 bases between the two ends.

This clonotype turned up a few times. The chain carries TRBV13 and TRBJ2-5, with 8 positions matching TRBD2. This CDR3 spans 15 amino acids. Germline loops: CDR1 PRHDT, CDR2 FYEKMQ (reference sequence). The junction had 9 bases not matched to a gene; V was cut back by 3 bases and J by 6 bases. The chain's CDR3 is CASSFGSGGFKTQYF. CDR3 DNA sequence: TGTGCCAGCAGCTTCGGGAGCGGGGGTTTTAAGACCCAGTACTTC.

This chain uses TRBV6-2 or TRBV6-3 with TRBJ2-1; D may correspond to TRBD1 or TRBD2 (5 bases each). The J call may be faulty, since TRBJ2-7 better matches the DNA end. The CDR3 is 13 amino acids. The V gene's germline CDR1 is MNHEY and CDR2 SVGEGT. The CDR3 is CASRQDSYNEQYF. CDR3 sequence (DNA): TGTGCCAGCAGACAGGACTCCTACAATGAGCAGTACTTC.

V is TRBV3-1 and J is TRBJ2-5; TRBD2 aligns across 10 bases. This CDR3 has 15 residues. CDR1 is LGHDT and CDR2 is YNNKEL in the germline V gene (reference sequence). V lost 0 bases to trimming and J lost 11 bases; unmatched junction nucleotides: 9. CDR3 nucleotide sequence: TGTGCCAGCAGCCAAGAAGCGGGGGGGTTGGGTGAGCAGTACTTC. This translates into CASSQEAGGLGEQYF.

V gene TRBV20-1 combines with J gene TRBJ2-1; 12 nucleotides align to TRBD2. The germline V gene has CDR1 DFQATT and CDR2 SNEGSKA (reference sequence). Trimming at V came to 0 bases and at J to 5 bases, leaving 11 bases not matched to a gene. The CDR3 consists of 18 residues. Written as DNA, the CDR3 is TGCAGTGCTAGAGATTCTTGGCTAGCGGGGGGGCAGAACAATGAGCAGTTCTTC. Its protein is CSARDSWLAGGQNNEQFF.

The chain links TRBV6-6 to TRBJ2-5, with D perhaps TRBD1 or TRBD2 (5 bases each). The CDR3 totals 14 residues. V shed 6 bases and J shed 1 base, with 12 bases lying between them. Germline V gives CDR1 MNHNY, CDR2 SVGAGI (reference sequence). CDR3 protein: CASRDPGPQETQYF. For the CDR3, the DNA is TGTGCCAGCAGGGACCCGGGACCCCAAGAGACCCAGTACTTC.

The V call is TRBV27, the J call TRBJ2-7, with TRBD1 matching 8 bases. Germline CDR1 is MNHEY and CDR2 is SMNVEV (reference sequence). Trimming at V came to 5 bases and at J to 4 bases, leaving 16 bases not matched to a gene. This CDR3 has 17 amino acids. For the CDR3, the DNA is TGTGCCAGCAGTATCACCATTCGAAGCGGACAGGGTTACGAGCAGTACTTC. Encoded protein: CASSITIRSGQGYEQYF.

CDR3 in DNA: TGTGCCAGCAGTTTCAGTTCGGACAGGAACTATGGCTACACCTTC. Protein: CASSFSSDRNYGYTF. The chain links TRBV27 to TRBJ1-2, with TRBD1 identical over 7 bases. The germline V gene has CDR1 MNHEY and CDR2 SMNVEV (reference sequence). V lost 3 bases and J lost 2; bases outside the gene matches: 6. CDR3 length equals 15 residues.

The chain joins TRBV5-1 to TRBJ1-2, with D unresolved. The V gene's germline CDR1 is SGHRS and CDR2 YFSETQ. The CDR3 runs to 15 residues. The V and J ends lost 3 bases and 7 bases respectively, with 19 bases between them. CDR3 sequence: CASSSHPGEGFGYTF. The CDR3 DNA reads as TGCGCCAGCAGCTCGCACCCGGGTGAAGGTTTTGGCTACACCTTC.

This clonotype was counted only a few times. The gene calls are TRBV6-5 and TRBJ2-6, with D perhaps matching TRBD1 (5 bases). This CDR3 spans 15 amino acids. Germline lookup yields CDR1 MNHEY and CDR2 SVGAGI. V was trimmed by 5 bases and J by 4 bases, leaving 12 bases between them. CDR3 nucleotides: TGTGCCAGCAGTGGCCAGGGTGGGGGGGCCAACGTCCTGACTTTC. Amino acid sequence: CASSGQGGGANVLTF.

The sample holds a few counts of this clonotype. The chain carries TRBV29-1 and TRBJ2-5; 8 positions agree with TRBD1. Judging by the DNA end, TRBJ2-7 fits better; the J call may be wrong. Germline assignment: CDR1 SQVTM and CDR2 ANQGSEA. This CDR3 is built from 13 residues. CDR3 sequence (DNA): TGCAGCGTGTCGACAGGGGAGGAATACGAGCAGTACTTC. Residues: CSVSTGEEYEQYF.

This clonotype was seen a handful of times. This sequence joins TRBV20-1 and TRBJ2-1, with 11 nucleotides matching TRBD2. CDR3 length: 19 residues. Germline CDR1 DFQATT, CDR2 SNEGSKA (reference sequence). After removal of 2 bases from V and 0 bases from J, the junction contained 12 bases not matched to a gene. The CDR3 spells CSARLAGGPLMSSYNEQFF. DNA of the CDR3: TGCAGTGCTAGACTAGCGGGGGGTCCCTTAATGAGCTCCTACAATGAGCAGTTCTTC.

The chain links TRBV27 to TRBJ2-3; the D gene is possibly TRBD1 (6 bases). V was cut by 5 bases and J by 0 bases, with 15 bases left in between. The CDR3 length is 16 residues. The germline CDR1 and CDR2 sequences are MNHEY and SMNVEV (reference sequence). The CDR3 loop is CASSPWGTPSTDTQYF. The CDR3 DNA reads TGTGCCAGCAGTCCATGGGGGACACCCAGCACAGATACGCAGTATTTT.